Shown below are 17 T cell receptor beta chains from a single sample sequenced in a study of T cell responses to AZD1222 COVID-19 vaccine. Libraries were prepared by immunoSEQ multiplex PCR; TCRdb keeps only in-frame clonotypes and omits some of them. Here the sample spans about 110,000 clones, just under 95% being singletons. This sample comprised peripheral blood, obtained on day 0 of AZD1222 vaccination. Source of these receptors: an adult in good health.

This chain connects TRBV19 to TRBJ1-5; D unclear. Per the germline V gene, CDR1 is LNHDA and CDR2 is SQIVND (reference sequence). The CDR3 totals 14 residues. V was clipped by 3 bases and J by 4 bases, with 10 bases between them. The CDR3 protein is CASSIPYPNQPQHF. The CDR3, as DNA: TGTGCCAGTAGTATCCCATACCCGAATCAGCCCCAGCATTTT.

This chain joins TRBV5-1 and TRBJ1-2; D gene unclear. Trimming pared 2 bases from V and 7 bases from J, leaving 12 bases between. Germline CDR1 reads SGHRS; CDR2 reads YFSETQ. This CDR3 has 13 amino acids. Here the CDR3 reads CASSLDHGGGYTF. The CDR3 region has the DNA TGCGCCAGCAGCTTAGACCACGGTGGTGGCTACACCTTC. The full variable domain, in which reference TRBV5-1 and TRBJ1-2 provide the parts outside the CDR3, is KAGVTQTPRYLIKTRGQQVTLSCSPISGHRSVSWYQQTPGQGLQFLFEYFSETQRNKGNFPGRFSGRQFSNSRSEMNVSTLELGDSALYLCASSLDHGGGYTFGSGTRLTVV.

V and J are TRBV30 and TRBJ2-7; D is possibly TRBD1 (6 bases). The length of the CDR3 is 13 residues. Per germline, CDR1 GTSNPN and CDR2 SVGIG (reference sequence). V gave up 8 bases and J gave up 7 bases, with 21 bases separating them. CDR3 coding DNA: TGTGCCGGAGCGAGGGGGTCCCCTAAGGAGCAGTACTTC. Its protein product is CAGARGSPKEQYF.

V gene TRBV6-5 combines with J gene TRBJ2-1, with D possibly matching TRBD2 (7 bases). Trimming shortened V by 6 bases and J by 5 bases, and 17 bases separated the two germline ends. CDR1 is MNHEY, CDR2 SVGAGI, per germline. The CDR3 spans 15 residues. The CDR3 DNA sequence: TGTGCCAGCAGCGCCACTCCGGGGGGCAACAATGAGCAGTTCTTC. Protein sequence: CASSATPGGNNEQFF.

The chain employs TRBV3-1 (or the pseudogene TRBV3-2) and TRBJ1-5; D call uncertain. Germline lookup yields CDR1 LGHDT and CDR2 YNNKEL (reference sequence). V lost 1 base and J 12 bases, leaving 7 bases between the germline ends. The CDR3 runs 11 residues. The CDR3 sequence: CASSQGGYQHF. CDR3 nucleotide sequence: TGTGCCAGCAGCCAAGGGGGTTACCAGCATTTT.

The rearrangement joins TRBV30 to TRBJ2-7; 8 nucleotides align to TRBD1. The CDR3 consists of 13 residues. Germline values: CDR1 GTSNPN, CDR2 SVGIG (reference sequence). The V and J ends lost 4 bases and 2 bases, in that order; junction bases with no gene match: 4. CDR3: CAWTRDRPYEQYF. The DNA for the CDR3 is TGTGCCTGGACCCGGGACAGGCCCTACGAGCAGTACTTC. The variable domain in full, with the rest retrieved from reference TRBV30 and TRBJ2-7, is SQTIHQWPATLVQPVGSPLSLECTVEGTSNPNLYWYRQAAGRGLQLLFYSVGIGQISSEVPQNLSASRPQDRQFILSSKKLLLSDSGFYLCAWTRDRPYEQYFGPGTRLTVT.

The chain employs TRBV7-8 and TRBJ1-5; 7 bases align to TRBD1. The CDR3 runs 14 residues. The V segment lost 5 bases and the J segment 2 bases; nucleotides outside the gene matches: 3. The germline V gene has CDR1 SGHVS and CDR2 FQNEAQ. The CDR3 DNA reads TGTGCCAGCAGCCCTGACAGGGGCAATCAGCCCCAGCATTTT. Its translation: CASSPDRGNQPQHF. Using reference TRBV7-8 and TRBJ1-5 for the parts outside the CDR3, the full variable domain is GAGVSQSPRYKVAKRGQDVALRCDPISGHVSLFWYQQALGQGPEFLTYFQNEAQLDKSGLPSDRFFAERPEGSVSTLKIQRTQQEDSAVYLCASSPDRGNQPQHFGDGTRLSIL.

V and J are TRBV6-5 and TRBJ1-6; tentative D call: TRBD1 (6 bases). This CDR3 is 13 amino acids long. Trimming cost V 8 bases and J 7 bases, with 12 bases left between them. Per germline, CDR1 MNHEY and CDR2 SVGAGI. CDR3 coding DNA: TGTGCCAGCCGGACAGTTAAGAATTCACCCCTCCACTTT. Amino acid sequence: CASRTVKNSPLHF.

The rearrangement uses TRBV12-3 or TRBV12-4 and TRBJ1-4; weak D call: TRBD1 (5 bases). The CDR3 loop spans 13 amino acids. CDR3 protein: CASMGETNEKLFF. The CDR3 nucleotides are TGTGCTTCTATGGGGGAAACTAATGAAAAACTGTTTTTT.

The rearrangement links TRBV19 to TRBJ2-7, with TRBD2 matching 11 bases. CDR3 length equals 14 residues. J gave up 3 bases and V 3 bases, and 1 base lay outside the gene matches. The germline CDR1 and CDR2 sequences are LNHDA and SQIVND (reference sequence). CDR3 residues: CASSMGLAVYEQYF. For the CDR3, the DNA is TGTGCCAGTAGTATGGGACTAGCGGTCTACGAGCAGTACTTC.

The gene calls are TRBV28 and TRBJ1-1, with 9 nucleotides matching TRBD1. Germline-derived CDR1 and CDR2 are MDHEN and SYDVKM. Unmatched junction bases numbered 7, after V lost 4 bases and J lost 7 bases. CDR3 length: 14 residues. The CDR3 region is CASSYRGRSREAFF. CDR3 bases: TGTGCCAGCAGTTACAGGGGGCGGTCACGTGAAGCTTTCTTT. Together with reference TRBV28 and TRBJ1-1, the CDR3 gives the full variable domain: DVKVTQSSRYLVKRTGEKVFLECVQDMDHENMFWYRQDPGLGLRLIYFSYDVKMKEKGDIPEGYSVSREKKERFSLILESASTNQTSMYLCASSYRGRSREAFFGQGTRLTVV.

The table lists this clone with a count of one. The chain employs TRBV6-1 and TRBJ2-2; no definite D call. CDR3 length: 14 residues. Germline CDR1 MNHNS, CDR2 SASEGT. V was trimmed by 0 bases and J by 4 bases, leaving 6 bases between them. The CDR3: CASSEAVRTGELFF. The CDR3 region has the DNA TGTGCCAGCAGTGAAGCGGTCCGCACCGGGGAGCTGTTTTTT.

The gene calls are TRBV5-1 and TRBJ1-2; no reliable D call. V shed 0 bases and J shed 4 bases, with 13 bases lying between them. This CDR3 region has 15 residues. Germline CDR1 reads SGHRS; CDR2 reads YFSETQ. CDR3: CASSLADSGPYGYTF. CDR3 nucleotide sequence: TGCGCCAGCAGCTTGGCCGACTCCGGGCCCTATGGCTACACCTTC.

The chain is built from TRBV2 and TRBJ1-1; weak D call: TRBD1 (5 bases). The CDR3 is 13 amino acids. Germline V gives CDR1 SNHLY, CDR2 FYNNEI. V was pared by 6 bases and J by 1 base, with 9 bases between. In DNA form, the CDR3 reads TGTGCCAGCAGGGGGGGGTCGAACACTGAAGCTTTCTTT. This translates into CASRGGSNTEAFF.

The chain joins TRBV7-2 to TRBJ2-7, with no clear D. V lost 1 base and J 1 base, leaving 8 bases between the germline ends. The germline V gene has CDR1 SGHTA and CDR2 FQGNSA. The CDR3 is 14 residues long. The CDR3 here is CASSLGGVSYEQYF. CDR3 coding DNA: TGTGCCAGCAGCTTAGGTGGGGTGTCCTACGAGCAGTACTTC.

CDR3 nucleotides: TGTGCCAGCAGAGACAGGGTCACCTACGAGCAGTACTTC. Residues: CASRDRVTYEQYF. The rearrangement uses TRBV6-5 and TRBJ2-7, with TRBD1 identical over 7 bases. V shed 6 bases and J 2 bases; nucleotides not matched to a gene: 4. Germline CDR1 is MNHEY and CDR2 is SVGAGI. The length of the CDR3 is 13 residues.

This clone occurred once. The rearrangement joins TRBV4-1 to TRBJ1-3; perhaps TRBD1 as D (6 bases). Deletions cut 4 bases from V and 4 bases from J, with 11 bases between. The CDR3 has 14 amino acids. The germline V gene has CDR1 MGHRA and CDR2 YSYEKL. Written as DNA, the CDR3 is TGCGCCAGCAGCCGCGGGGGCCTCGGAAACACCATATATTTT. This translates into CASSRGGLGNTIYF.